What follows is one T cell receptor beta chain and its context. This specimen comes from a study of T cell responses to AZD1222 COVID-19 vaccine. CDR3 length equals 17 residues. The V and J ends lost 2 bases and 3 bases, in that order; junction bases with no gene match: 10. Germline CDR1 reads SGHTA; CDR2 reads FQGNSA. Data came from immunoSEQ multiplex PCR; TCRdb stores just in-frame clones and leaves some out. The data hold under 130,000 clones, with 70% to 90% observed a single time. The source was peripheral blood, collected 28 days after the second AZD1222 dose. V usage is TRBV7-2 and J usage is TRBJ2-7; 10 positions agree with TRBD2. The receptor was isolated from an adult who received the AZD1222 COVID-19 vaccine. The CDR3, as DNA: TGTGCCAGCAGCTTAACTAGCGGGATCACGACCGGCTACGAGCAGTACTTC. This translates into CASSLTSGITTGYEQYF.